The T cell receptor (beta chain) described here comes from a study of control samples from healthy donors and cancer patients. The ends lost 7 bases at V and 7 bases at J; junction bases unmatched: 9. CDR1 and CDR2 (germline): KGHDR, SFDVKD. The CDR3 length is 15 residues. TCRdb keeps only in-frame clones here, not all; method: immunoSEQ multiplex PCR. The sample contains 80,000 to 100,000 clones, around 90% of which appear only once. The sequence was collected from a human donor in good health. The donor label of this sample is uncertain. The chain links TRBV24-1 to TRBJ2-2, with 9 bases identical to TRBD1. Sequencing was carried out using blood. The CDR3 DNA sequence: TGTGCCACCAGCGGGACAGGGAGGGTCGGCGGGGAGCTGTTTTTT. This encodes CATSGTGRVGGELFF.